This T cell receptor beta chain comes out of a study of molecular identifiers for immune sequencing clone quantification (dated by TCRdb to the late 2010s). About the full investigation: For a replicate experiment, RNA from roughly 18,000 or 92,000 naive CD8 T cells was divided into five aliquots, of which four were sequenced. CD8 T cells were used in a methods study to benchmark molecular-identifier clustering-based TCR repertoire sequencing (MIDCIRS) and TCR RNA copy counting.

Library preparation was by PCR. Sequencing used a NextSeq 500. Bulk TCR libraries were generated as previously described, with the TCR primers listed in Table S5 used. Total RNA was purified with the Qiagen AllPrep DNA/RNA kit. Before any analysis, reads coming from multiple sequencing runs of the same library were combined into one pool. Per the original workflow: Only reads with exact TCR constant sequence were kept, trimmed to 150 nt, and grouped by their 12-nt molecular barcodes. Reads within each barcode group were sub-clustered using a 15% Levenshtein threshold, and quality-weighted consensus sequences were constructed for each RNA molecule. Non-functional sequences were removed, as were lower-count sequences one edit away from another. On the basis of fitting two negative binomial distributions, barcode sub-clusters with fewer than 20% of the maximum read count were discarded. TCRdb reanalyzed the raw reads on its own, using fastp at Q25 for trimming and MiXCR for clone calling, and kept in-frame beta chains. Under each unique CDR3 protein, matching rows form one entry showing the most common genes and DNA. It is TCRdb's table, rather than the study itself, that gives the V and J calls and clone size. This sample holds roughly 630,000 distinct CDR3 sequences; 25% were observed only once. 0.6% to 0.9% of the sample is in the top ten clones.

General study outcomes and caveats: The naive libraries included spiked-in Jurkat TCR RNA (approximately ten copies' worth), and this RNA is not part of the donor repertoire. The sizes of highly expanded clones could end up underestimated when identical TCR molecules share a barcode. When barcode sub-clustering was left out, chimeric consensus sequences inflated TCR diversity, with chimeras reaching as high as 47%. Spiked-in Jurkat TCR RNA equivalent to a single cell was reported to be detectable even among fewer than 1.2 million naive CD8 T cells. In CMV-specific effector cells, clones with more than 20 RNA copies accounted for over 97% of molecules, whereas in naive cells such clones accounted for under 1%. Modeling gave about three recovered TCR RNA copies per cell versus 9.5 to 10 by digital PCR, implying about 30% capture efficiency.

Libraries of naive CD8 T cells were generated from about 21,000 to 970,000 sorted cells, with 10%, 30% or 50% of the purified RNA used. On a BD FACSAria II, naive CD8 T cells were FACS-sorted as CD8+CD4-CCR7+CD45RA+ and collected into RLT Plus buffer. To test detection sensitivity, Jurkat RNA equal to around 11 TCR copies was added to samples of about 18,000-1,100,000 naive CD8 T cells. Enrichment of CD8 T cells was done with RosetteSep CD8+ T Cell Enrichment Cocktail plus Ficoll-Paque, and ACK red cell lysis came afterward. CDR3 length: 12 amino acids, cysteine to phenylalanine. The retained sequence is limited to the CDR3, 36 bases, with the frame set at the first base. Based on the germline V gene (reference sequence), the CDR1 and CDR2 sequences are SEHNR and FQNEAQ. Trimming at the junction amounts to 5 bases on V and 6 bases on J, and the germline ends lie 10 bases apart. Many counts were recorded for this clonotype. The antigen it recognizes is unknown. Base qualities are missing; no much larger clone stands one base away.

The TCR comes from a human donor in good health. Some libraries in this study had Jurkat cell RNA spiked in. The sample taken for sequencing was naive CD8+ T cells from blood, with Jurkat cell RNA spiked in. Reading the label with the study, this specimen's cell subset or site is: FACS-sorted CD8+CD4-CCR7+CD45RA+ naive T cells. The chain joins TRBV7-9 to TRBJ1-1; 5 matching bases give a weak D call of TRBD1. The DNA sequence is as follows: TGTGCCAGCAGCCCCGGGACGGCTGAAGCTTTCTTT. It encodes CASSPGTAEAFF.